The next 12 T cell receptor beta chains were all read from a single sample in a study of T cell changes during pregnancy in multiple sclerosis (dated by TCRdb to the late 2010s). The library was generated by the immunoSEQ multiplex PCR assay. TCRdb took over this immuneACCESS table, retaining in-frame rearrangements with V and J assigned. Such tables are incomplete; in checked studies, under half of the missing clones stem from an unresolved V gene, and the remainder is unexplained. Here the sample has 66,000 or so clones; about 87% occur a single time. The ten largest clonotypes hold approximately 0.91% of the sample. Sequenced here: peripheral blood, sampled in the first trimester of pregnancy. These receptors originate from a female donor in good health, enrolled as a control in a pregnancy study.

The chain uses TRBV4-3 and TRBJ1-1, with TRBD1 matching 8 bases. CDR1 and CDR2 (germline): LGHNA, YSLEER. V was pared by 4 bases and J by 5 bases, with 6 bases of the junction left unmatched. CDR3 length equals 14 residues. The CDR3 loop reads CASSREQGGTEAFF. The CDR3 bases are TGCGCCAGCAGCCGTGAACAGGGGGGAACTGAAGCTTTCTTT.

The chain combines TRBV19 with TRBJ1-6; 8 bases line up with TRBD1. CDR3 length: 15 residues. J lost 9 bases, V lost 6 bases, and 10 bases had no gene match. CDR1 and CDR2 (germline): LNHDA, SQIVND (reference sequence). The CDR3 bases are TGTGCCAGTAGCAGCCACACAGGGGGGTCTTCACCCCTCCACTTT. Residues: CASSSHTGGSSPLHF. The variable domain in full, with the rest retrieved from reference TRBV19 and TRBJ1-6, is DGGITQSPKYLFRKEGQNVTLSCEQNLNHDAMYWYRQDPGQGLRLIYYSQIVNDFQKGDIAEGYSVSREKKESFPLTVTSAQKNPTAFYLCASSSHTGGSSPLHFGNGTRLTVT.

The V and J genes are TRBV6-5 and TRBJ1-3; tentative D call: TRBD1 (5 bases). Trimming took 6 bases from V and 15 from J, leaving 24 bases between them. CDR1 and CDR2 (germline): MNHEY, SVGAGI. The CDR3 covers 14 residues. The CDR3, as DNA: TGTGCCAGCAGCCGAAAGGCAGGGAACCTTCCGCGATATTTT. This codes for CASSRKAGNLPRYF.

The table lists this clone with a count of one. This chain uses TRBV14 with TRBJ2-7, with D hard to call. Between the trimmed V and J ends, which lost 1 base and 3 bases, there was a span of 4 bases. This CDR3 is built from 12 residues. Per the germline V gene, CDR1 is SGHDN and CDR2 is FVKESK. This chain's CDR3 is CASSQGLYEQYF. The CDR3 DNA is TGTGCCAGCAGCCAAGGACTCTACGAGCAGTACTTC.

The chain couples TRBV6-6 to TRBJ1-6, with 8 bases fitting TRBD1. The CDR3 is made up of 14 amino acids. From germline, CDR1 is MNHNY and CDR2 SVGAGI (reference sequence). The junction had 6 bases not matched to a gene; V was cut back by 5 bases and J by 9 bases. The CDR3: CASSNDRGGSPLHF. The CDR3 nucleotides read TGTGCCAGCAGTAACGACAGGGGAGGTTCACCCCTCCACTTT.

The V gene is TRBV11-1, the J gene TRBJ2-7; TRBD2 matches 10 bases. J lost 2 bases, V lost 1 base, and 5 bases had no gene match. Germline CDR1 reads SGHAT; CDR2 reads FQDESV (reference sequence). The CDR3 consists of 16 residues. For the CDR3, the DNA is TGTGCCAGCAGCTTAGAACTAGCGGGGCCCCCCTACGAGCAGTACTTC. Translating it yields CASSLELAGPPYEQYF.

This chain connects TRBV4-2 to TRBJ1-1; possibly TRBD1 for D (5 bases). The length of the CDR3 is 14 residues. The germline gives CDR1 LGHNA, CDR2 YNFKEQ. V dropped 0 bases and J dropped 1 base, with 6 bases sitting between them. CDR3 nucleotide sequence: TGTGCCAGCAGCCAAGACAGGGAGAACACTGAAGCTTTCTTT. Its protein is CASSQDRENTEAFF.

The chain recombines TRBV10-3 with TRBJ2-7, with 7 nucleotides matching TRBD2. The CDR3 sequence is 13 residues long. With V trimmed by 7 bases and J by 3 bases, 6 bases remained unmatched. The V gene's germline CDR1 is ENHRY and CDR2 SYGVKD. CDR3 nucleotides: TGTGCCATCAATCCCGGGACTATCTACGAGCAGTACTTC. Its translation: CAINPGTIYEQYF.

CDR3 in DNA: TGTGCCAGCAGTCGAGGGCGGGGGTCGGCCTACGAGCAGTACTTC. Its translation: CASSRGRGSAYEQYF. This chain joins TRBV6-5 and TRBJ2-7; TRBD2 agrees at 7 bases. This CDR3 has 15 residues. Unmatched junction bases numbered 9, after V lost 5 bases and J lost 2 bases. Germline CDR1 and CDR2: MNHEY and SVGAGI.

This clone appeared once. The chain has TRBV5-1 and TRBJ1-1, with D hard to call. V was pared by 4 bases and J by 0 bases, with 13 bases between. Germline V lookup: CDR1 SGHRS, CDR2 YFSETQ. The CDR3 is made up of 15 amino acids. The CDR3 reads CASSPEVSMNTEAFF. The CDR3, as DNA: TGCGCCAGCAGCCCCGAGGTCAGCATGAACACTGAAGCTTTCTTT.

V gene TRBV11-2 combines with J gene TRBJ2-3, with TRBD1 as a possible D gene (6 bases). V lost 1 base and J lost 4, with 12 bases in between. The CDR3 extends over 15 amino acids. Germline CDR1 SGHAT, CDR2 FQNNGV. CDR3 amino acids: CASSLGPGESDTQYF. CDR3 coding DNA: TGTGCCAGCAGCTTAGGGCCAGGGGAATCAGATACGCAGTATTTT.

The chain links TRBV7-9 to TRBJ1-1, with 11 nucleotides matching TRBD1. CDR3 length equals 14 residues. Germline lookup yields CDR1 SEHNR and CDR2 FQNEAQ (reference sequence). J gave up 10 bases and V 4 bases, and 8 bases lay outside the gene matches. This CDR3 is CASSWTGGVIRAFF. As DNA, the CDR3 is TGTGCCAGCAGCTGGACAGGGGGCGTTATCAGAGCTTTCTTT. Drawing the rest from reference TRBV7-9 and TRBJ1-1, the complete variable domain is DTGVSQNPRHKITKRGQNVTFRCDPISEHNRLYWYRQTLGQGPEFLTYFQNEAQLEKSRLLSDRFSAERPKGSFSTLEIQRTEQGDSAMYLCASSWTGGVIRAFFGQGTRLTVV.